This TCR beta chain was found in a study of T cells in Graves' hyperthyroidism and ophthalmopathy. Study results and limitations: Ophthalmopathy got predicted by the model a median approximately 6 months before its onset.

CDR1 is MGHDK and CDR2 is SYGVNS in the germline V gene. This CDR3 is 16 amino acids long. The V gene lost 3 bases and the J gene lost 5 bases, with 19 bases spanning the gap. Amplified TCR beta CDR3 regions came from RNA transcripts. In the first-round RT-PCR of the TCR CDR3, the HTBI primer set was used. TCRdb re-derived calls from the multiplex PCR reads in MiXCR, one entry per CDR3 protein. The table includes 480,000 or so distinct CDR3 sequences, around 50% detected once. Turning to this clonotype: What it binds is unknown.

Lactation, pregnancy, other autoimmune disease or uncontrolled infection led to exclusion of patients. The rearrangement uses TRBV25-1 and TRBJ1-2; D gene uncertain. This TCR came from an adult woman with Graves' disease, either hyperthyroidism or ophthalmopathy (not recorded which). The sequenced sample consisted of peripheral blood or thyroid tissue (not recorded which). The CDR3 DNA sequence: TGTGCCAGCAGTGACCAGGCCGGAAAGCCTTCATATGGCTACACCTTC. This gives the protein CASSDQAGKPSYGYTF.